These 4 T cell receptor beta chains originate from one sample sequenced in a study of beta chain features in type 1 diabetes. The study reverse transcribed the entire isolated RNA, so it sequenced expressed TCRB transcripts. Here immunoSEQ multiplex PCR was the method, and the copy in TCRdb shows in-frame clones only, minus some. Of under 300,000 clones listed, 25% to 30% are singletons. The sequencing sample was made of central memory CD4+ T cells from blood. The receptors stem from a man aged 25 to 40 in good health.

V is TRBV28 and J is TRBJ1-6, with no clear D. This CDR3 has 12 amino acids. CDR1 MDHEN and CDR2 SYDVKM come from the germline V gene. Trimming cost V 3 bases and J 6 bases, with 3 bases left between them. This chain's CDR3 is CASSFSNSPLHF. The CDR3 DNA reads TGTGCCAGCAGTTTTTCTAATTCACCCCTCCACTTT.

This clone was recorded at least ten times. The rearrangement uses TRBV10-3 and TRBJ2-7; 7 bases match TRBD2. Losses at the gene ends were 6 bases for V and 3 bases for J; bases not matched to a gene: 11. From germline, CDR1 is ENHRY and CDR2 SYGVKD. The length of the CDR3 is 15 residues. The CDR3 region has the DNA TGTGCCATCAGGCGGGCCCTGGGCGGGGGCTACGAGCAGTACTTC. Translation: CAIRRALGGGYEQYF.

Only a few counts were recorded for this clone. V is TRBV25-1 and J is TRBJ2-3, with 7 bases matching TRBD2. CDR1 is MGHDK and CDR2 is SYGVNS in the germline V gene. The CDR3 totals 16 residues. J gave up 2 bases and V 5 bases, and 10 bases lay outside the gene matches. The CDR3 here is CASSKGKAGTTDTQYF. CDR3 nucleotide sequence: TGTGCCAGCAGTAAGGGTAAAGCGGGGACCACAGATACGCAGTATTTT.

The chain links TRBV5-6 to TRBJ2-1; D may match TRBD1 or TRBD2 (5 bases each). This CDR3 contains 15 residues. CDR1 is SGHDT, CDR2 YYEEEE, per germline. Between the trimmed V and J ends, which lost 4 bases and 8 bases, there was a span of 19 bases. The CDR3 DNA is TGTGCCAGCAGCCCCCCACGCCCTCGGGACCATGAGCAGTTCTTC. Translation: CASSPPRPRDHEQFF. The full variable domain, completed using reference TRBV5-6 and TRBJ2-1, is DAGVTQSPTHLIKTRGQQVTLRCSPKSGHDTVSWYQQALGQGPQFIFQYYEEEERQRGNFPDRFSGHQFPNYSSELNVNALLLGDSALYLCASSPPRPRDHEQFFGPGTRLTVL.